The text below deals with one T cell receptor (beta chain). The source of the sample is a study of blood T cell repertoires in COVID-19. Clones were read by immunoSEQ multiplex PCR, and TCRdb kept only the in-frame ones, dropping some. The sample holds around 250,000 clones, around 89% seen once. The germline CDR1 and CDR2 sequences are LNHNV and YYDKDF (reference sequence). This CDR3 comprises 15 residues. Trimming shortened V by 6 bases and J by 7 bases, and 19 bases separated the two germline ends. Participants classified as exposed had met a COVID-19 case within 2 weeks before study entry. This chain uses TRBV15 with TRBJ1-5; D is ambiguous. Sequenced sample: PBMCs or T cells enriched from blood (not recorded which). This receptor was identified in a man in his forties or fifties who had been exposed to COVID-19. CDR3 protein: CATSQTTNQVQPQHF. CDR3 bases: TGTGCCACCAGTCAGACCACCAACCAGGTACAGCCCCAGCATTTT.